These T cell receptor beta chains were read from a single sample in a study of OX40 agonist ivuxolimab in advanced cancers. Sequencing was performed with immunoSEQ multiplex PCR; in TCRdb, only in-frame clones are kept and a portion is missing. The repertoire holds tens of thousands of clones, with around 84% as singletons. This specimen consisted of CD4+ or CD8+ T cells sorted from blood, obtained in a trial of the OX40 agonist ivuxolimab. The receptor source for this set is an adult with an advanced solid tumor such as melanoma, head and neck, liver or kidney cancer. CDR3s include the opening cysteine and the closing phenylalanine or tryptophan. Fields, in order: clone size, V gene, CDR3 length, J gene, D gene, CDR3 DNA, CDR3 protein. The D gene is left open where the match is weak. Size values are once, few and many counts, or a class for expanded clones, and some rows have none.

size: NA; V: TRBV5-4; length: 16; J: TRBJ1-1; D: TRBD1; DNA: TGTGCCAGCAGCTTGGGGGGGACAGGGATGAACACTGAAGCTTTCTTT; CDR3: CASSLGGTGMNTEAFF
size: NA; V: TRBV6-6; length: 13; J: TRBJ1-5; D: NA; DNA: TGTGCCAGCAGTTACGGGTCTTTTCAGCCCCAGCATTTT; CDR3: CASSYGSFQPQHF
size: NA; V: TRBV23-1; length: 15; J: TRBJ2-1; D: TRBD2; DNA: TGCGCCAGCAGTAGAGGTAGCGGGAGTTACAATGAGCAGTTCTTC; CDR3: CASSRGSGSYNEQFF
size: NA; V: TRBV27; length: 15; J: TRBJ2-1; D: TRBD2; DNA: TGTGCCAGCAGTTTATTTAGCGGGGGGCTTGTGGAGCAGTTCTTC; CDR3: CASSLFSGGLVEQFF
size: NA; V: TRBV6-5; length: 15; J: TRBJ2-7; D: NA; DNA: TGTGCCAGCAGTGCCGCTAGCGCGGTCTCCTACGAGCAGTACTTC; CDR3: CASSAASAVSYEQYF
size: few; V: TRBV11-3; length: 15; J: TRBJ2-7; D: TRBD2; DNA: TGTGCCAGCAGCTCGGGACTAGCGGGAATTTACGAGCAGTACTTC; CDR3: CASSSGLAGIYEQYF
size: NA; V: TRBV11-1; length: 15; J: TRBJ2-3; D: NA; DNA: TGTGCCAGCAGCTTATGGGTGGGAGACACAGATACGCAGTATTTT; CDR3: CASSLWVGDTDTQYF
size: NA; V: TRBV5-1; length: 13; J: TRBJ1-2; D: NA; DNA: TGCGCCAGCAGCACGGCGACAGAGGGTGGCTACACCTTC; CDR3: CASSTATEGGYTF
size: NA; V: TRBV10-3; length: 10; J: TRBJ2-1; D: TRBD2; DNA: TGTGCCTCCGGGAGGCGTGAGCAGTTCTTC; CDR3: CASGRREQFF
size: NA; V: TRBV10-1; length: 13; J: TRBJ1-2; D: TRBD1; DNA: TGCGCCAGCAGCGGGACAGCTAACTATGGCTACACCTTC; CDR3: CASSGTANYGYTF
size: NA; V: TRBV6-1; length: 15; J: TRBJ1-4; D: NA; DNA: TGTGCCAGCAGTGACAGGGGCCGGGATAATGAAAAACTGTTTTTT; CDR3: CASSDRGRDNEKLFF
size: NA; V: TRBV30; length: 16; J: TRBJ2-2; D: NA; DNA: TGTGCCGGAAGTCGATCGGGGGATGCGGGCACCGGGGAGCTGTTTTTT; CDR3: CAGSRSGDAGTGELFF
size: NA; V: TRBV5-6; length: 16; J: TRBJ2-5; D: NA; DNA: TGTGCCAGCAGCTGGCGACTAGACCTCGACCAAGAGACCCAGTACTTC; CDR3: CASSWRLDLDQETQYF
size: few; V: TRBV11-1; length: 14; J: TRBJ1-1; D: NA; DNA: TGTGCCAGCAGCTTTTCGGGGGAGAACACTGAAGCTTTCTTT; CDR3: CASSFSGENTEAFF
size: NA; V: TRBV25-1; length: 14; J: TRBJ2-2; D: TRBD1; DNA: TGTGCCAGCAGTCGAGGGGGCGCCACCGGGGAGCTGTTTTTT; CDR3: CASSRGGATGELFF
size: NA; V: TRBV19; length: 13; J: TRBJ2-2; D: NA; DNA: TGTGCCAGTAGTATAGGATTAGTCGGGGAGCTGTTTTTT; CDR3: CASSIGLVGELFF
size: NA; V: TRBV19; length: 14; J: TRBJ2-2; D: TRBD2; DNA: TGTGCCAGTAGTTCCGGGAGGGCAGGCGGGGAGCTGTTTTTT; CDR3: CASSSGRAGGELFF
size: NA; V: TRBV30; length: 12; J: TRBJ2-7; D: NA; DNA: TGTGCCTGGAGTGTTTGGCAGGGGGAGCAGTACTTC; CDR3: CAWSVWQGEQYF
size: few; V: TRBV6-1; length: 15; J: TRBJ2-3; D: TRBD1; DNA: TGTGCCAGCAGTGGACAGGGGGCTTCGGCGGATACGCAGTATTTT; CDR3: CASSGQGASADTQYF
size: NA; V: TRBV5-5; length: 16; J: TRBJ1-3; D: NA; DNA: TGTGCCAGCAGCTTCGATTCAGGGGCGTTAGGAAACACCATATATTTT; CDR3: CASSFDSGALGNTIYF
size: once; V: TRBV18; length: 15; J: TRBJ2-1; D: NA; DNA: TGTGCCAGCTCACCGGGACAAATCTCCTACAATGAGCAGTTCTTC; CDR3: CASSPGQISYNEQFF
size: NA; V: TRBV12-5; length: 15; J: TRBJ2-7; D: TRBD2; DNA: TGTGCTAGTGTTACCGGGACTAGCGGGACCGACGAGCAGTACTTC; CDR3: CASVTGTSGTDEQYF
size: NA; V: TRBV7-2; length: 17; J: TRBJ2-2; D: TRBD2; DNA: TGTGCCAGCAGCCATGCCGGGGCGGGAGCGGGGGCCGGGGAGCTGTTTTTT; CDR3: CASSHAGAGAGAGELFF
size: once; V: TRBV6-5; length: 15; J: TRBJ1-3; D: NA; DNA: TGTGCCAGCAGTTACTCGTGGGGATCTGGAAACACCATATATTTT; CDR3: CASSYSWGSGNTIYF
size: NA; V: TRBV20-1; length: 11; J: TRBJ2-3; D: NA; DNA: TGCAGTACGATAGCCACCGCTACGCAGTATTTT; CDR3: CSTIATATQYF
size: few; V: TRBV27; length: 14; J: TRBJ2-5; D: NA; DNA: TGTGCCAGCAGTTTCGGCAGGGGCGGGGAGACCCAGTACTTC; CDR3: CASSFGRGGETQYF
size: once; V: TRBV5-1; length: 18; J: TRBJ2-2; D: TRBD2; DNA: TGCGCCAGCAGCTTGAACCTAGGGCTAGCGGGAGAGACCGGGGAGCTGTTTTTT; CDR3: CASSLNLGLAGETGELFF
size: NA; V: TRBV5-1; length: 13; J: TRBJ2-5; D: TRBD2; DNA: TGCGCCAGCAGCATTGGACTAGCGGAGACCCAGTACTTC; CDR3: CASSIGLAETQYF
size: NA; V: TRBV2; length: 13; J: TRBJ1-6; D: TRBD1; DNA: TGTGCCAGCACCGGGACAGGGAATTCACCCCTCCACTTT; CDR3: CASTGTGNSPLHF
size: NA; V: TRBV10-2; length: 16; J: TRBJ2-1; D: TRBD2; DNA: TGCGCCAGCAGTGGAAGAAGCGGGGGTACTTACAATGAGCAGTTCTTC; CDR3: CASSGRSGGTYNEQFF
size: NA; V: TRBV7-6; length: 15; J: TRBJ2-3; D: NA; DNA: TGTGCCAGCAGCTTAGTCCTAGGAAGCACAGATACGCAGTATTTT; CDR3: CASSLVLGSTDTQYF
size: NA; V: TRBV10-3; length: 13; J: TRBJ1-2; D: NA; DNA: TGTGCCATCAGTGAGTCGCCGGACTATGGCTACACCTTC; CDR3: CAISESPDYGYTF
size: NA; V: TRBV9; length: 15; J: TRBJ1-5; D: NA; DNA: TGTGCCAGCAGCGTAGGTCCGCTGAGCAATCAGCCCCAGCATTTT; CDR3: CASSVGPLSNQPQHF
size: NA; V: TRBV27; length: 15; J: TRBJ1-5; D: TRBD1; DNA: TGTGCCAGCAGTCCGGAGGACAGGGGGGATCAGCCCCAGCATTTT; CDR3: CASSPEDRGDQPQHF
size: NA; V: TRBV7-3; length: 19; J: TRBJ2-2; D: TRBD2; DNA: TGTGCCAGCAGCTTAAACGGACTAGCGGGAGGATCGGGCACCGGGGAGCTGTTTTTT; CDR3: CASSLNGLAGGSGTGELFF
size: NA; V: TRBV6-1; length: 12; J: TRBJ2-1; D: NA; DNA: TGTGCCAGCAGTGATAAGTTTTCTGAGCAGTTCTTC; CDR3: CASSDKFSEQFF
size: NA; V: TRBV4-1; length: 15; J: TRBJ1-5; D: NA; DNA: TGCGCCAGCAGCCAAAAGGAAGACGAGGATCAGCCCCAGCATTTT; CDR3: CASSQKEDEDQPQHF
size: NA; V: TRBV11-2; length: 14; J: TRBJ1-5; D: NA; DNA: TGTGCCAGCAGCTTAGAAGCTAGCAATCAGCCCCAGCATTTT; CDR3: CASSLEASNQPQHF
size: NA; V: TRBV5-4; length: 13; J: TRBJ1-2; D: TRBD1; DNA: TGTGCCAGCAGCCCAGGGACAGGTTATGGCTACACCTTC; CDR3: CASSPGTGYGYTF
size: NA; V: TRBV7-6; length: 15; J: TRBJ2-3; D: TRBD2; DNA: TGTGCCAGCAGCTGGGGACTAGCGGGCACAGATACGCAGTATTTT; CDR3: CASSWGLAGTDTQYF
size: NA; V: TRBV6-5; length: 10; J: TRBJ2-7; D: TRBD1; DNA: TGTGCCAGCAGGGGGACAGGGGAATACTTC; CDR3: CASRGTGEYF
size: NA; V: TRBV29-1; length: 15; J: TRBJ2-5; D: TRBD2; DNA: TGCAGCGTTGGAACTCTAGCGGGAGGAGGGGAGACCCAGTACTTC; CDR3: CSVGTLAGGGETQYF
size: NA; V: TRBV5-1; length: 19; J: TRBJ2-7; D: TRBD2; DNA: TGCGCCAGCAGCTGGTCCGGGACTAGCGGGAGCGATGGTTCTAACGAGCAGTACTTC; CDR3: CASSWSGTSGSDGSNEQYF
size: few; V: TRBV7-6; length: 13; J: TRBJ1-1; D: NA; DNA: TGTGCCAGCAGCTCGACGAGCAACACTGAAGCTTTCTTT; CDR3: CASSSTSNTEAFF
size: few; V: TRBV5-4; length: 14; J: TRBJ2-1; D: NA; DNA: TGTGCCAGCAGCTTTAAGGGCTCCTACAATGAGCAGTTCTTC; CDR3: CASSFKGSYNEQFF